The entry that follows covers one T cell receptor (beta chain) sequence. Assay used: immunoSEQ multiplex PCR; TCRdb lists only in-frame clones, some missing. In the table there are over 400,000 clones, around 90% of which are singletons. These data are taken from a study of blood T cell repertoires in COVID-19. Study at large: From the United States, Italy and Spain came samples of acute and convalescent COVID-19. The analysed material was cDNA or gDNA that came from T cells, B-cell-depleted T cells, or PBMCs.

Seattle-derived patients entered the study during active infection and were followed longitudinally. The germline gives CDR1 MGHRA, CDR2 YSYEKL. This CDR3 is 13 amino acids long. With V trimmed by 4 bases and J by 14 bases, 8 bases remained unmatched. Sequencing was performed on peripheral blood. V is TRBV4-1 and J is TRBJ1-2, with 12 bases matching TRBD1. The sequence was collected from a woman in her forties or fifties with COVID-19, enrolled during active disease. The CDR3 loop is CASSPSGTGGATF. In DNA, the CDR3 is TGCGCCAGCAGCCCCTCCGGGACAGGGGGCGCAACCTTC.